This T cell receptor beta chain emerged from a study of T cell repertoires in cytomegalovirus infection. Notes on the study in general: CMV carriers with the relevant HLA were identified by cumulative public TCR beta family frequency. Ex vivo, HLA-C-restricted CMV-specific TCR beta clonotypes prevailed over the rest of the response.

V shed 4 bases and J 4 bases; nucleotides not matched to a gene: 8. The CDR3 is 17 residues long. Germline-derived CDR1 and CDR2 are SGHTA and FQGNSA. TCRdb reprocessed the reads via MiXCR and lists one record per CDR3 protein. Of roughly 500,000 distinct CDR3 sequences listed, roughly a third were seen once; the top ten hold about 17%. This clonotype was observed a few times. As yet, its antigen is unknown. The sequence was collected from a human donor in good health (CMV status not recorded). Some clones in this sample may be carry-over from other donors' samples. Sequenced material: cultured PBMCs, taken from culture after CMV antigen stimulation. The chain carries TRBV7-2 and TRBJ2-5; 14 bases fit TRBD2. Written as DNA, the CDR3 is TGTGCCAGCAGCTCGGGACTAGCGGGAGTATCACGAGAGACCCAGTACTTC. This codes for CASSSGLAGVSRETQYF.